The next 29 T cell receptor beta chains were all read from a single sample in a study of T cell responses to AZD1222 COVID-19 vaccine (dated by TCRdb to the early 2020s). The sample's time point label, in plain terms: about 28 days (+/-7) after the second vaccine dose. Libraries were built with the immunoSEQ multiplex PCR assay. TCRdb's version of the immuneACCESS table is confined to in-frame rearrangements and falls short of the full clone set. An unresolved V gene accounts for under half of the shortfall where checked; the remainder is of unknown origin. This sample comprises around 150,000 clones, approximately 92% of them detected only once. The top ten constitute 6.5% to 8% of the sample. This specimen was peripheral blood, taken 28 days after the second AZD1222 dose. The receptors here all came from an adult who received the AZD1222 COVID-19 vaccine.

The rearrangement joins TRBV29-1 to TRBJ2-7, with 8 bases identical to TRBD1. The germline V gene encodes CDR1 SQVTM and CDR2 ANQGSEA. The V segment lost 7 bases and the J segment 3 bases; nucleotides outside the gene matches: 5. The CDR3 is made up of 12 amino acids. The CDR3 loop is CSAGTGGYEQYF. Written as DNA, the CDR3 is TGCAGCGCCGGGACAGGAGGCTACGAGCAGTACTTC.

The V and J genes are TRBV21-1 and TRBJ2-1; TRBD2, the table's D call, was not compared with the DNA. TRBV21-1 is termed a pseudogene. CDR3 size: 18 residues. CDR3 coding DNA: TGTGCCAGCAGCAAAAGGCTAGGAGGGGTGATCTACTACAATGAGCAGTTCTTC. Amino acid sequence: CASSKRLGGVIYYNEQFF.

The J gene is TRBJ2-1, the V gene TRBV12-2; the D call TRBD2 from the table was never checked on the DNA. TRBV12-2 is a pseudogene. The CDR3 consists of 15 residues. The CDR3 loop reads CASRARLASGNEQFF. In DNA, the CDR3 is TGTGCAAGTCGCGCAAGACTAGCTTCCGGGAATGAGCAGTTCTTC.

The V call is TRBV13, the J call TRBJ1-6; a weak D match, TRBD1 (5 bases). Germline V gene lookup returns CDR1 PRHDT and CDR2 FYEKMQ (reference sequence). V dropped 5 bases and J dropped 6 bases, with 14 bases sitting between them. The CDR3 is 15 residues long. The DNA of the CDR3 is TGTGCCAGCAGCCCCCGGGAGGGGCTTAATTCACCCCTCCACTTT. This codes for CASSPREGLNSPLHF.

The rearrangement joins TRBV6-5 to TRBJ2-6; D gene ambiguous. The CDR3 totals 12 residues. V was trimmed by 7 bases and J by 3 bases, leaving 4 bases between them. Germline V gives CDR1 MNHEY, CDR2 SVGAGI. The CDR3 bases are TGTGCCAGCAAAGTTGGGGCCAACGTCCTGACTTTC. Its translation is CASKVGANVLTF.

This rearrangement joins TRBV14 to TRBJ2-1, with no clear D. With 4 bases removed from V and 5 bases from J, the gap between germline ends came to 18 bases. The CDR3 covers 16 residues. CDR1 and CDR2 from the germline V gene are SGHDN and FVKESK. This chain's CDR3 is CASSPGPRGRDNEQFF. CDR3 DNA sequence: TGTGCCAGCAGCCCCGGGCCTCGTGGTCGGGACAATGAGCAGTTCTTC.

This clone was counted a single time. The chain links TRBV5-4 to TRBJ1-2; D is ambiguous. Trimming removed 0 bases at V and 3 bases at J, with 9 bases between. This CDR3 spans 14 amino acids. Germline lookup yields CDR1 SGHNT and CDR2 YYREEE (reference sequence). Written as DNA, the CDR3 is TGTGCCAGCAGCTTGGGACTGAGAGACTATGGCTACACCTTC. It is translated as CASSLGLRDYGYTF.

V usage is TRBV6-5 and J usage is TRBJ1-2; 8 nucleotides match TRBD1. The CDR3 totals 14 residues. V lost 10 bases, J lost 0 bases, and 7 bases stayed unmatched. Germline CDR1 reads MNHEY; CDR2 reads SVGAGI. CDR3 DNA: TGTGCCATACTTCAGGGGGCAGCTAACTATGGCTACACCTTC. Amino acid sequence: CAILQGAANYGYTF.

This rearrangement joins TRBV30 to TRBJ2-7; 7 nucleotides line up with TRBD1. The CDR3 has 15 residues. Germline assignment: CDR1 GTSNPN and CDR2 SVGIG (reference sequence). Germline trimming cut 2 bases from V and 3 bases from J; bases unmatched to any gene: 10. CDR3 sequence (DNA): TGTGCCTGGAGTTTGGGGACAGCCGCCTTCTACGAGCAGTACTTC. As protein: CAWSLGTAAFYEQYF.

This sequence joins TRBV6-5 and TRBJ2-7; no firm D call. The CDR3 contains 11 residues. Trimming took 7 bases from V and 3 from J, leaving 7 bases between them. Germline V gene sequence: CDR1 MNHEY, CDR2 SVGAGI. Here the CDR3 DNA reads TGTGCCAGCATCCGTAACTACGAGCAGTACTTC. This encodes CASIRNYEQYF.

This clone was detected once. The V call is TRBV13, the J call TRBJ1-1; 8 bases line up with TRBD1. This CDR3 spans 13 amino acids. After removal of 5 bases from V and 5 bases from J, the junction contained 4 bases not matched to a gene. Germline V CDR1 and CDR2: PRHDT, FYEKMQ (reference sequence). For the CDR3, the DNA is TGTGCCAGCAGCAACACAGGGGGAACTGAAGCTTTCTTT. Protein: CASSNTGGTEAFF. Full variable domain (outside the CDR3, taken from reference TRBV13 and TRBJ1-1): AAGVIQSPRHLIKEKRETATLKCYPIPRHDTVYWYQQGPGQDPQFLISFYEKMQSDKGSIPDRFSAQQFSDYHSELNMSSLELGDSALYFCASSNTGGTEAFFGQGTRLTVV.

This sequence joins TRBV4-1 and TRBJ2-7; no clear D gene. The CDR3 totals 15 residues. Per germline, CDR1 MGHRA and CDR2 YSYEKL. Trimming removed 2 bases from V and 0 bases from J, with 11 bases in between. CDR3 DNA sequence: TGCGCCAGCAGCCAACGGATTCTCGGCTCCTACGAGCAGTACTTC. Its protein product is CASSQRILGSYEQYF.

The chain joins TRBV7-9 to TRBJ2-2; the D is unclear. This CDR3 contains 16 residues. Germline CDR1 is SEHNR and CDR2 is FQNEAQ (reference sequence). The ends were cut back, 6 bases at V and 1 base at J, with 15 bases in the middle. The CDR3 nucleotides are TGTGCCAGCAGATCAGCAGGAGTCAGGAACACCGGGGAGCTGTTTTTT. As protein: CASRSAGVRNTGELFF.

The chain employs TRBV25-1 and TRBJ1-6, with D uncertain. The V and J ends lost 6 bases and 0 bases respectively, with 9 bases between them. The CDR3 loop spans 15 amino acids. CDR1 is MGHDK and CDR2 is SYGVNS in the germline V gene. DNA of the CDR3: TGTGCCAGCAGGTCACACGTCTCCTATAATTCACCCCTCCACTTT. The encoded protein is CASRSHVSYNSPLHF. The full variable domain, in which reference TRBV25-1 and TRBJ1-6 provide the parts outside the CDR3, is EADIYQTPRYLVIGTGKKITLECSQTMGHDKMYWYQQDPGMELHLIHYSYGVNSTEKGDLSSESTVSRIRTEHFPLTLESARPSHTSQYLCASRSHVSYNSPLHFGNGTRLTVT.

The chain joins TRBV6-1 to TRBJ2-6; D call uncertain. This CDR3 is built from 16 residues. Germline V gene lookup returns CDR1 MNHNS and CDR2 SASEGT. Trimming removed 2 bases at V and 0 bases at J, with 8 bases between. As DNA, the CDR3 is TGTGCCAGCAGTGAACACTCGAGCTCTGGGGCCAACGTCCTGACTTTC. Translating gives CASSEHSSSGANVLTF.

The chain links TRBV4-3 to TRBJ1-4, with D perhaps TRBD1 (5 bases). Trimming removed 0 bases at V and 8 bases at J, with 13 bases between. CDR3 size: 15 residues. CDR1 is LGHNA and CDR2 is YSLEER in the germline V gene. CDR3 DNA sequence: TGCGCCAGCAGCCAAGATTATCAGGGTTCGGAAAAACTGTTTTTT. Translating it yields CASSQDYQGSEKLFF.

The rearrangement links TRBV6-1 to TRBJ2-5; 11 positions agree with TRBD1. The CDR3 has 15 residues. The V gene's germline CDR1 is MNHNS and CDR2 SASEGT. With 3 bases clipped from V and 7 bases from J, the junction kept 7 bases outside the gene matches. The CDR3 is CASSELLGTGGTQYF. Written as DNA, the CDR3 is TGTGCCAGCAGTGAGTTATTGGGGACAGGGGGGACCCAGTACTTC.

The rearrangement joins TRBV27 to TRBJ1-2, with a possible D match to TRBD1 (6 bases). Germline-derived CDR1 and CDR2 are MNHEY and SMNVEV (reference sequence). The CDR3 spans 13 residues. Trimming shortened V by 6 bases and J by 3 bases, and 11 bases separated the two germline ends. Here the CDR3 DNA reads TGTGCCAGCAGACGGCAGGGGTACTATGGCTACACCTTC. This gives the protein CASRRQGYYGYTF.

The chain links TRBV14 to TRBJ1-6; TRBD1 is a possible D gene (5 bases). Germline values: CDR1 SGHDN, CDR2 FVKESK. The CDR3 is made up of 15 amino acids. V lost 1 base, J lost 7 bases, and 11 bases lay in between. This chain's CDR3 is CASSQVSGANSPLHF. CDR3 DNA sequence: TGTGCCAGCAGCCAAGTTTCTGGGGCAAATTCACCCCTCCACTTT. Together with reference TRBV14 and TRBJ1-6, the CDR3 gives the full variable domain: EAGVTQFPSHSVIEKGQTVTLRCDPISGHDNLYWYRRVMGKEIKFLLHFVKESKQDESGMPNNRFLAERTGGTYSTLKVQPAELEDSGVYFCASSQVSGANSPLHFGNGTRLTVT.

The count of this clone is one. This CDR3 reads CASRDFGENSPLHF. As DNA, the CDR3 is TGTGCCAGCAGGGATTTTGGGGAAAACTCACCCCTCCACTTT. The chain has TRBV28 and TRBJ1-6; no firm D call. Per germline, CDR1 MDHEN and CDR2 SYDVKM. Trimming pared 6 bases from V and 10 bases from J, leaving 16 bases between. The CDR3 length is 14 residues.

This chain links TRBV6-1 with TRBJ1-5; D unresolved. V dropped 0 bases and J dropped 6 bases, with 9 bases sitting between them. The CDR3 sequence is 14 residues long. Germline V CDR1 and CDR2: MNHNS, SASEGT. The CDR3: CASSEAEGFQPQHF. DNA of the CDR3: TGTGCCAGCAGTGAAGCTGAGGGATTTCAGCCCCAGCATTTT.

V and J are TRBV7-3 and TRBJ1-1; no definite D call. The CDR3 extends over 13 amino acids. The germline gives CDR1 SGHTA, CDR2 FQGTGA. Trimming shortened V by 5 bases and J by 5 bases, and 12 bases separated the two germline ends. CDR3 amino acids: CASSTQAMTEAFF. CDR3 nucleotides: TGTGCCAGCAGCACCCAGGCTATGACTGAAGCTTTCTTT.

The chain combines TRBV29-1 with TRBJ1-2; 8 nucleotides align to TRBD1. Germline V gives CDR1 SQVTM, CDR2 ANQGSEA. Losses at the gene ends were 6 bases for V and 8 bases for J; bases not matched to a gene: 11. The length of the CDR3 is 13 residues. The CDR3 nucleotides are TGCAGCGTGATGATGACAGGGGAGGGCGGCTACACCTTC. It yields the protein CSVMMTGEGGYTF.

The CDR3 is CASSVEVNTGELFF. CDR3 nucleotides: TGTGCCAGCAGCGTAGAAGTAAACACCGGGGAGCTGTTTTTT. The chain joins TRBV9 to TRBJ2-2; D is unclear. From germline, CDR1 is SGDLS and CDR2 YYNGEE. The V end lost 0 bases, the J end lost 2 bases, and 5 bases lay between the germline ends. There are 14 residues in the CDR3.

This chain joins TRBV28 and TRBJ1-3, with 7 nucleotides matching TRBD1. This CDR3 comprises 14 residues. The V gene's germline CDR1 is MDHEN and CDR2 SYDVKM. Unmatched junction bases numbered 8, after V lost 8 bases and J lost 4 bases. CDR3 loop: CASGYRGEGNTIYF. DNA of the CDR3: TGTGCCAGCGGATACAGGGGAGAGGGAAACACCATATATTTT.

The chain couples TRBV19 to TRBJ2-4; 11 bases line up with TRBD2. CDR3 size: 14 residues. V was pared by 9 bases and J by 3 bases, with 4 bases of the junction left unmatched. The germline gives CDR1 LNHDA, CDR2 SQIVND (reference sequence). The CDR3 bases are TGTGCCAGCGGACTAGCGGGTGGCAAAAACATTCAGTACTTC. The encoded protein is CASGLAGGKNIQYF.

The V call is TRBV28, the J call TRBJ1-2; D gene ambiguous. The V gene lost 4 bases and the J gene lost 5 bases, with 11 bases spanning the gap. This CDR3 is 13 amino acids long. CDR1 and CDR2 (germline): MDHEN, SYDVKM. The CDR3 DNA sequence: TGTGCCAGCAGTTCGTTCCTCGAGTATGGCTACACCTTC. Its translation: CASSSFLEYGYTF.

J is TRBJ2-5 and V is TRBV29-1; D is possibly TRBD2 (7 bases). The CDR3 length is 13 residues. Deletions cut 6 bases from V and 2 bases from J, with 13 bases between. CDR1 is SQVTM, CDR2 ANQGSEA, per germline. CDR3 nucleotide sequence: TGCAGCGTATCCGGGGGGCCTCAAGAGACCCAGTACTTC. Amino acid sequence: CSVSGGPQETQYF.

The chain links TRBV4-2 to TRBJ1-5; 7 nucleotides align to TRBD1. The CDR3 length is 16 residues. Germline CDR1 LGHNA, CDR2 YNFKEQ. With 0 bases clipped from V and 5 bases from J, the junction kept 7 bases outside the gene matches. In DNA form, the CDR3 reads TGTGCCAGCAGCCAAGAGAGACAGGGATGGGATCAGCCCCAGCATTTT. Amino acids: CASSQERQGWDQPQHF.